One and the same sample provided the 30 T cell receptor beta chains below, sequenced in a study of T cells in Graves' hyperthyroidism and ophthalmopathy. TCR beta CDR3 sequences were amplified from RNA transcripts. The HTBI primer set served for first-round RT-PCR of the TCR CDR3. TCRdb processed the multiplex PCR reads anew with MiXCR; each CDR3 protein has one entry. Among about 640,000 distinct CDR3 sequences listed, more than 20% were seen once. Material: blood. These receptors were obtained from a man aged 25-45 years with Graves' ophthalmopathy.

The CDR3 protein is CAKRRQKVNSPLHF. The CDR3 DNA reads TGTGCCAAGAGGAGACAGAAAGTTAATTCACCCCTCCACTTT. This chain uses TRBV6-8 with TRBJ1-6; tentatively, D is TRBD1 (5 bases). Deletions cut 10 bases from V and 6 bases from J, with 16 bases between. The CDR3 covers 14 residues. Germline CDR1 and CDR2: MNHGY and SAAAGT.

A note on this clonotype: The conserved phenylalanine or tryptophan normally closing the CDR3 is absent here, so this likely arose from a read error. This chain links TRBV11-1 with TRBJ1-3; 7 bases are shared with TRBD1. V was clipped by 2 bases and J by 2 bases; unmatched bases: 3. This CDR3 contains 15 residues. Germline CDR1 reads SGHAT; CDR2 reads FQDESV (reference sequence). The CDR3: CASSLSGTAGNTIYL. The CDR3 nucleotides read TGTGCCAGCAGCTTATCCGGGACAGCTGGAAACACCATATATCTT.

The chain recombines TRBV11-2 with TRBJ1-2, with D unresolved. Trimming removed 1 base at V and 0 bases at J, with 21 bases between. The CDR3 has 19 residues. The germline V gene has CDR1 SGHAT and CDR2 FQNNGV. The CDR3 spells CASSLVPRASGEANYGYTF. DNA for the CDR3: TGTGCCAGCAGCTTAGTCCCCCGGGCGTCGGGAGAGGCTAACTATGGCTACACCTTC.

The chain uses TRBV6-1 and TRBJ1-1; 7 bases match TRBD1. The ends lost 7 bases at V and 8 bases at J; junction bases unmatched: 10. Germline V CDR1 and CDR2: MNHNS, SASEGT. This CDR3 contains 13 residues. CDR3 sequence reads: CASIPTGKFEAFF. DNA of the CDR3: TGTGCCAGCATTCCGACAGGGAAGTTCGAAGCTTTCTTT.

The chain has TRBV6-5 and TRBJ1-5, with 11 nucleotides matching TRBD1. This CDR3 contains 15 residues. V shed 2 bases and J 4 bases; nucleotides not matched to a gene: 1. The germline V gene encodes CDR1 MNHEY and CDR2 SVGAGI. The CDR3 DNA follows: TGTGCCAGCAGTTACGGGACAGGGGGTAATCAGCCCCAGCATTTT. It encodes CASSYGTGGNQPQHF.

This clonotype was found a few times. CDR3 DNA sequence: TGTGCCAGCAGCCCTTCACGGGTGCGGGAGTTCACCACAGATACGCAGTATTTT. Translating gives CASSPSRVREFTTDTQYF. This chain uses TRBV12-3 or TRBV12-4 with TRBJ2-3; 7 bases agree with TRBD2. Germline trimming cut 6 bases from V and 2 bases from J; bases unmatched to any gene: 17. This CDR3 spans 18 amino acids.

This clonotype was seen a handful of times. The rearrangement joins TRBV11-2 to TRBJ2-3; D unclear. This CDR3 has 15 residues. V lost 4 bases and J lost 0, with 11 bases in between. Germline CDR1 and CDR2: SGHAT and FQNNGV. Written as DNA, the CDR3 is TGTGCCAGCAGCTCCCTCCTTCAAAGCACAGATACGCAGTATTTT. Translated, it gives CASSSLLQSTDTQYF. Combining the CDR3 with reference TRBV11-2 and TRBJ2-3 gives the whole variable domain EAGVAQSPRYKIIEKRQSVAFWCNPISGHATLYWYQQILGQGPKLLIQFQNNGVVDDSQLPKDRFSAERLKGVDSTLKIQPAKLEDSAVYLCASSSLLQSTDTQYFGPGTRLTVL.

In its sample, this clonotype was seen a few times. The chain has TRBV20-1 and TRBJ2-7; tentatively, D is TRBD2 (5 bases). The germline V gene encodes CDR1 DFQATT and CDR2 SNEGSKA (reference sequence). The CDR3 totals 16 residues. Trimming left V 2 bases short and J 2 bases short, with 19 bases between. The CDR3 here is CSARSQAVADPYEQYF. As DNA, the CDR3 is TGCAGTGCTAGATCCCAAGCGGTTGCCGACCCCTACGAGCAGTACTTC.

This chain joins TRBV28 and TRBJ2-2, with a possible D match to TRBD1 (7 bases). Germline CDR1 reads MDHEN; CDR2 reads SYDVKM. V was cut by 6 bases and J by 2 bases, with 19 bases left in between. The length of the CDR3 is 17 residues. Written as DNA, the CDR3 is TGTGCCAGCAGGTCAGGGGGGATTCGCCCTAACACCGGGGAGCTGTTTTTT. Its translation: CASRSGGIRPNTGELFF. The variable domain in full, completed from reference TRBV28 and TRBJ2-2, reads DVKVTQSSRYLVKRTGEKVFLECVQDMDHENMFWYRQDPGLGLRLIYFSYDVKMKEKGDIPEGYSVSREKKERFSLILESASTNQTSMYLCASRSGGIRPNTGELFFGEGSRLTVL.

In its sample, this clonotype was seen many times. This rearrangement joins TRBV28 to TRBJ1-1, with D possibly TRBD1 on 6 matching bases. This CDR3 comprises 13 residues. Germline CDR1 and CDR2: MDHEN and SYDVKM. Trimming took off 7 bases at V and 10 bases at J, with 19 bases between the two ends. Here the CDR3 reads CASIRSGGRGAFF. In DNA, the CDR3 is TGTGCCAGCATACGTTCCGGGGGCCGTGGAGCTTTCTTT.

This clonotype was counted a few times. The J gene is TRBJ2-7, the V gene TRBV28; tentative D call: TRBD2 (7 bases). The CDR3 covers 16 residues. V dropped 6 bases and J dropped 4 bases, with 22 bases sitting between them. CDR1 and CDR2 (germline): MDHEN, SYDVKM. The CDR3 sequence is CASRTAGAGEVYEQYF. The CDR3 coding sequence is TGTGCCAGCAGAACCGCGGGAGCAGGGGAGGTTTACGAGCAGTACTTC.

This clonotype occurred a few times. The CDR3 sequence: CASSSIYTPDRGVWQPQHF. For the CDR3, the DNA is TGTGCCAGCAGTTCCATTTATACGCCGGACAGGGGCGTATGGCAGCCCCAGCATTTT. The rearrangement uses TRBV27 and TRBJ1-5; TRBD1 matches 9 bases. CDR1 is MNHEY and CDR2 is SMNVEV in the germline V gene (reference sequence). This CDR3 is built from 19 residues. V lost 4 bases, J lost 7 bases, and 20 bases stayed unmatched.

This clonotype was recorded a few times. This chain connects TRBV27 to TRBJ2-1; D gene ambiguous. Germline CDR1 reads MNHEY; CDR2 reads SMNVEV (reference sequence). The CDR3 has 15 amino acids. V lost 6 bases to trimming and J lost 0 bases, with 12 bases between them. DNA for the CDR3: TGTGCCAGCAGAAACGACCGGAGCTCCTACAATGAGCAGTTCTTC. As protein: CASRNDRSSYNEQFF.

This clonotype appeared a few times. The V gene is TRBV2, the J gene TRBJ2-2; 7 bases are a match to TRBD1. Germline CDR1 is SNHLY and CDR2 is FYNNEI. Unmatched junction bases numbered 6, after V lost 4 bases and J lost 4 bases. CDR3 length equals 15 residues. The CDR3 is CASSATGALTGELFF. The CDR3 DNA is TGTGCCAGCAGTGCCACAGGGGCCCTCACCGGGGAGCTGTTTTTT.

This sequence joins TRBV27 and TRBJ2-1, with 9 bases that match TRBD2. The CDR3 is 19 residues long. Germline CDR1 reads MNHEY; CDR2 reads SMNVEV (reference sequence). The V and J ends lost 6 bases and 3 bases, in that order; junction bases with no gene match: 18. The CDR3 loop is CASSPPPPGLAGLYNEQFF. The CDR3 DNA is TGTGCCAGCAGCCCACCCCCCCCGGGACTAGCTGGCCTCTACAATGAGCAGTTCTTC.

The chain carries TRBV29-1 and TRBJ1-5, with TRBD1 matching over 8 bases. Germline V gene sequence: CDR1 SQVTM, CDR2 ANQGSEA. V trimming: 5 bases; J trimming: 9 bases; junction bases outside the gene matches: 6. The CDR3 is made up of 12 amino acids. Written as DNA, the CDR3 is TGCAGCGTTCTGGCGGGGACAGGGCCCCAGCATTTT. Residues: CSVLAGTGPQHF.

The chain links TRBV4-1 to TRBJ1-5; no clear D gene. The CDR3 spans 16 residues. V gave up 4 bases and J gave up 0 bases, with 13 bases separating them. CDR1 is MGHRA, CDR2 YSYEKL, per germline. The CDR3 reads CASSPGIINSNQPQHF. The CDR3 nucleotides are TGCGCCAGCAGCCCAGGAATCATCAATAGCAATCAGCCCCAGCATTTT.

This clonotype was observed a handful of times. CDR3 amino acids: CASSPDAQRAGELFF. The CDR3 DNA follows: TGCGCCAGCAGCCCGGACGCCCAGCGGGCCGGGGAGCTGTTTTTT. The rearrangement links TRBV5-1 to TRBJ2-2, with a tentative D call TRBD2 (6 bases). V lost 4 bases to trimming and J lost 6 bases, with 16 bases between them. The CDR3 sequence is 15 residues long. Germline V gene sequence: CDR1 SGHRS, CDR2 YFSETQ. The entire variable domain, with the rest obtained from reference TRBV5-1 and TRBJ2-2, is as follows: KAGVTQTPRYLIKTRGQQVTLSCSPISGHRSVSWYQQTPGQGLQFLFEYFSETQRNKGNFPGRFSGRQFSNSRSEMNVSTLELGDSALYLCASSPDAQRAGELFFGEGSRLTVL.

At least ten counts were recorded for this clonotype. The J gene is TRBJ1-2, the V gene TRBV28; 7 bases match TRBD1. The germline V gene has CDR1 MDHEN and CDR2 SYDVKM. The CDR3 length is 13 residues. The V and J ends lost 7 bases and 5 bases, in that order; junction bases with no gene match: 7. The CDR3 here is CASNNDRAYGYTF. In nucleotides, the CDR3 is TGTGCCAGCAATAACGACAGGGCATATGGCTACACCTTC.

This clonotype showed up many times. The V gene is TRBV7-4, the J gene TRBJ2-7; D is uncertain. The germline V gene encodes CDR1 SGHVT and CDR2 SQSDAQ. The V and J ends lost 8 bases and 2 bases respectively, with 13 bases between them. The CDR3 is made up of 13 amino acids. CDR3 DNA sequence: TGTGCCAGCTCGGAGCCCTGCACCTACGAGCAGTACTTC. Translated, it gives CASSEPCTYEQYF.

This clonotype was seen only a few times. This chain joins TRBV2 and TRBJ1-5; D unresolved. CDR3 length: 13 amino acids. CDR1 and CDR2 (germline): SNHLY, FYNNEI. The V and J ends lost 11 bases and 4 bases respectively, with 15 bases between them. The CDR3 bases are TGTGCCGGTGGCACCGAAAGTAATCAGCCCCAGCATTTT. Translated, it gives CAGGTESNQPQHF. The full variable domain, rest sourced from reference TRBV2 and TRBJ1-5, is EPEVTQTPSHQVTQMGQEVILRCVPISNHLYFYWYRQILGQKVEFLVSFYNNEISEKSEIFDDQFSVERPDGSNFTLKIRSTKLEDSAMYFCAGGTESNQPQHFGDGTRLSIL.

The rearrangement uses TRBV7-9 and TRBJ2-7, with TRBD1 matching over 7 bases. This CDR3 is 16 amino acids long. V was pared by 5 bases and J by 1 base, with 11 bases of the junction left unmatched. Germline V gene sequence: CDR1 SEHNR, CDR2 FQNEAQ (reference sequence). The CDR3 sequence: CASSTMSGQQSYEQYF. CDR3 sequence (DNA): TGTGCCAGCAGCACTATGTCGGGACAGCAATCCTACGAGCAGTACTTC.

The chain is built from TRBV15 and TRBJ1-1; the D gene is possibly TRBD1 (5 bases). The length of the CDR3 is 14 residues. Trimming left V 0 bases short and J 3 bases short, with 8 bases between. Germline V CDR1 and CDR2: LNHNV, YYDKDF (reference sequence). CDR3 bases: TGTGCCACCAGCAGAGATGGAGGGGACACTGAAGCTTTCTTT. Translating it yields CATSRDGGDTEAFF.

This clonotype has more than one count but fewer than ten. This chain uses TRBV6-2 or TRBV6-3 with TRBJ2-7, with D tentatively TRBD1 or TRBD2 (5 bases each). The V gene lost 5 bases and the J gene lost 5 bases, with 19 bases spanning the gap. Germline CDR1 MNHEY, CDR2 SVGEGT. The CDR3 runs to 15 residues. The CDR3 region is CASSRHGDRVDEQYF. In DNA form, the CDR3 reads TGTGCCAGCAGTCGCCATGGGGACCGAGTGGACGAGCAGTACTTC.

This clonotype was seen ten or more times. The V and J genes are TRBV28 and TRBJ2-2; D perhaps matches TRBD1 (5 bases). This CDR3 is 14 amino acids long. Germline assignment: CDR1 MDHEN and CDR2 SYDVKM. With 4 bases removed from V and 4 bases from J, the gap between germline ends came to 10 bases. CDR3 residues: CASSWAGRTGELFF. DNA for the CDR3: TGTGCCAGCAGTTGGGCAGGGCGCACCGGGGAGCTGTTTTTT.

At least ten counts were recorded for this clonotype. The chain is built from TRBV30 and TRBJ1-1; D not resolved. The germline gives CDR1 GTSNPN, CDR2 SVGIG (reference sequence). CDR3 length: 12 amino acids. Trimming shortened V by 2 bases and J by 3 bases, and 7 bases separated the two germline ends. The CDR3 here is CAWSNGDTEAFF. The CDR3 bases are TGTGCCTGGAGTAATGGGGACACTGAAGCTTTCTTT.

The chain carries TRBV9 and TRBJ2-7, with 8 bases that match TRBD2. Germline V gene sequence: CDR1 SGDLS, CDR2 YYNGEE. This CDR3 spans 14 amino acids. V dropped 0 bases and J dropped 4; count of bases not matched to a gene: 3. As DNA, the CDR3 is TGTGCCAGCAGCGTAGAGGCGGGAGGTTACGAGCAGTACTTC. This gives the protein CASSVEAGGYEQYF.

The V and J genes are TRBV27 and TRBJ1-4; D is unresolved. In germline, CDR1 is MNHEY, CDR2 SMNVEV (reference sequence). The CDR3 is made up of 15 amino acids. The V gene lost 7 bases and the J gene lost 3 bases, with 15 bases spanning the gap. CDR3 sequence reads: CASKVLARANEKLFF. CDR3 sequence (DNA): TGTGCCAGCAAGGTCTTGGCGCGGGCTAATGAAAAACTGTTTTTT.

This clonotype appeared a few times. The chain is built from TRBV27 and TRBJ2-7; 8 bases line up with TRBD1. The V gene end was trimmed by 3 bases and the J gene end by 6 bases; junction bases not matched to a gene: 10. This CDR3 has 15 amino acids. Germline V gene sequence: CDR1 MNHEY, CDR2 SMNVEV (reference sequence). The CDR3 region has the DNA TGTGCCAGCAGTTTGCCCGGGACAGGTGCTGTCGAGCAGTACTTC. Protein sequence: CASSLPGTGAVEQYF.

Only one count was recorded for this clonotype. The rearrangement links TRBV4-1 to TRBJ2-1; 13 bases match TRBD2. Germline V gives CDR1 MGHRA, CDR2 YSYEKL. This CDR3 comprises 17 residues. Losses at the gene ends were 2 bases for V and 0 bases for J; bases not matched to a gene: 1. DNA of the CDR3: TGCGCCAGCAGCCAACGGACTAGCGGGAGCTCCTACAATGAGCAGTTCTTC. Its translation is CASSQRTSGSSYNEQFF.